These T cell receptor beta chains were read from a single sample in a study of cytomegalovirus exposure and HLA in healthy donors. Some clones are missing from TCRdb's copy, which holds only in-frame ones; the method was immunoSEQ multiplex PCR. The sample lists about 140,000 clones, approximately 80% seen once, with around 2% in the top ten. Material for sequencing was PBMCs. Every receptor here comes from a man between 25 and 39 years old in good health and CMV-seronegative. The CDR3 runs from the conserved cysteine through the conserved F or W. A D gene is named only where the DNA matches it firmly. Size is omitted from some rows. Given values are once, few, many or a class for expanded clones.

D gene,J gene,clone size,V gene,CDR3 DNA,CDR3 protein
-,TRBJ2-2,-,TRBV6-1,TGTGCCAGCAGTGAACTCGGGGATACCGGGGAGCTGTTTTTT,CASSELGDTGELFF
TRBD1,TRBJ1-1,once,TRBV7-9,TGTGCCAGCAGCTTAACAGGGGGCAGGAACACTGAAGCTTTCTTT,CASSLTGGRNTEAFF
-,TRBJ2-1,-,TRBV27,TGTGCCAGCAGTCGATCCGGGGAGCCCTGGAATGAGCAGTTCTTC,CASSRSGEPWNEQFF
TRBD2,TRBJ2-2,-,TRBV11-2,TGTGCCAGCAGCTCTTGGACTAGCGGGAGACGGAACACCGGGGAGCTGTTTTTT,CASSSWTSGRRNTGELFF
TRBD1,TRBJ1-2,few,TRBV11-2,TGTGCCAGCAGCCCGGCGATCAGGGGGAGTGGTGGCTACACCTTC,CASSPAIRGSGGYTF
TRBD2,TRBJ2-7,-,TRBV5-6,TGTGCCAGCAGCTTACTAGCGGGAGGGACAGCCTACGAGCAGTACTTC,CASSLLAGGTAYEQYF
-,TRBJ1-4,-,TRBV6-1,TGTGCCAGCAGTGAAGCAGGGCCAGGGTATGAAAAACTGTTTTTT,CASSEAGPGYEKLFF
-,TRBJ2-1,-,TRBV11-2,TGTGCCAGCAGCCTCGGTTTCGCGTACAATGAGCAGTTCTTC,CASSLGFAYNEQFF
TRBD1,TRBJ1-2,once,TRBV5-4,TGTGCCAGCAGATTACAGGGGACTCTCTTACGCTACACCTTC,CASRLQGTLLRYTF
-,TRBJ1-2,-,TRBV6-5,TGTGCCAGCAGTTATATAAGCGGCCATGGCTACACCTTC,CASSYISGHGYTF
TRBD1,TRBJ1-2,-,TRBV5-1,TGCGCCAGCAGCTGGGGGACAGTTCCCCTATATGGCTACACCTTC,CASSWGTVPLYGYTF
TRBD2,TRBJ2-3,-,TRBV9,TGTGCCAGCAGCGCGGGACTAGCCACAGATACGCAGTATTTT,CASSAGLATDTQYF
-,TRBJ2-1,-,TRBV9,TGTGCCAGCAGCGTAGTACCAAGACTAGACAATGAGCAGTTCTTC,CASSVVPRLDNEQFF
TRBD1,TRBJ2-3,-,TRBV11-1,TGTGCCAGCAGCCAGTACAGGGGGCTCACAGATACGCAGTATTTT,CASSQYRGLTDTQYF
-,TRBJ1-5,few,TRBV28,TGTGCCAGCACCGTCCAGGGCCAGCCCCAGCATTTT,CASTVQGQPQHF
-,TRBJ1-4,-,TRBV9,TGTGCCAGCAGCGCGCGAGAGGGGGGGGAGGGTGAAAAACTGTTTTTT,CASSAREGGEGEKLFF
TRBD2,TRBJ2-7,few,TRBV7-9,TGTGCCAGCAGCTTGGGACTAGCGAGGGAGCAGTACTTC,CASSLGLAREQYF
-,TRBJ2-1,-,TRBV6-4,TGTGCCAGCAGTGAGGTGGCAGGGGCGATCTATGAGCAGTTCTTC,CASSEVAGAIYEQFF
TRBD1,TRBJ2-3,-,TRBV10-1,TGCGCCAGTGCCGCGGGGACAGGGCTGGAAGATACGCAGTATTTT,CASAAGTGLEDTQYF
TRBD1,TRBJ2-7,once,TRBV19,TGTGCCAGTTCCCGGGCGGGACAGGGCTACGAGCAGTACTTC,CASSRAGQGYEQYF
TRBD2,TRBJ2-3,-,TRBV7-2,TGTGCCAGCAGCTTAACACCCCGAAGCGGGGCTAGCACAGATACGCAGTATTTT,CASSLTPRSGASTDTQYF
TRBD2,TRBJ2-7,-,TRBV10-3,TGTGCCATCAGATCGACTAGCGGGACAAACGAGCAGTACTTC,CAIRSTSGTNEQYF
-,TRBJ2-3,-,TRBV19,TGTGCCAGTAGTATTCGGACAGTCAGCACAGATACGCAGTATTTT,CASSIRTVSTDTQYF
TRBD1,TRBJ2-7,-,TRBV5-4,TGTGCCAGCAGCTTCGGGACAGGGGGATCGGAGCAGTACTTC,CASSFGTGGSEQYF
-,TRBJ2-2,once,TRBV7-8,TGTGCCAGCAGCCCCCGCAGGGGGCTAGCGGGGCAAGGAAGGGAGCTGTTTTTT,CASSPRRGLAGQGRELFF
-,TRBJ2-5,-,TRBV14,TGTGCCAGCAGCCAAGAAACTCGTGAGTCAGGGCGGGAGACCCAGTACTTC,CASSQETRESGRETQYF
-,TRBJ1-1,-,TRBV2,TGTGCCAGCACCCCCCAGGACACTGAAGCTTTCTTT,CASTPQDTEAFF
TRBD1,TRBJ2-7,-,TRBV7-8,TGTGCCAGCAGCTTAGTGTCGGGACAGGGGGCCCCCTACGGGCAGTACTTC,CASSLVSGQGAPYGQYF
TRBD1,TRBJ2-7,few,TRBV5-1,TGCGCCAGCAGCCCCGAAGCGGGACAGGGGAGCTCCTACGAGCAGTACTTC,CASSPEAGQGSSYEQYF
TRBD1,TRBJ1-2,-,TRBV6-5,TGTGCCAGCAGCCTCCTAGGACAGGGGGCTAGTCTTACCTTC,CASSLLGQGASLTF
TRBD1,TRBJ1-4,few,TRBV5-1,TGCGCCAGCAGCTCGACGACAGGGGTGGTTGAAAAACTGTTTTTT,CASSSTTGVVEKLFF
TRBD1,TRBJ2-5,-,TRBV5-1,TGCGCCAGCATGGGGGACAGGGTAGGGCGCGAGACCCAGTACTTC,CASMGDRVGRETQYF
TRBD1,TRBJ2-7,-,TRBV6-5,TGTGCCAGCAATAGGGGGCTCGAGCAGTACTTC,CASNRGLEQYF
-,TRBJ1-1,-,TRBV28,TGTGCCAGCAGTTTAGGCGGGGGGAACACTGAAGCTTTCTTT,CASSLGGGNTEAFF
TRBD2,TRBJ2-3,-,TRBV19,TGTGCCAGTAGTGTCTCGCGAGCGGGAGGCCTCACAGATACGCAGTATTTT,CASSVSRAGGLTDTQYF
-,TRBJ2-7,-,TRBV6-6,TGTGCCAGTGGTATAGGGGGCTACGAGCAGTACTTC,CASGIGGYEQYF
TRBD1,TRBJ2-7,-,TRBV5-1,TGCGCCAGCAGCATGATGACAGGGGGCGCCTACGAGCAGTACTTC,CASSMMTGGAYEQYF
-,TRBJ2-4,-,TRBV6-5,TGTGCCAGCAGTGCCAGCAGGGGCGCCAAAAACATTCAGTACTTC,CASSASRGAKNIQYF
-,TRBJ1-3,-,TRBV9,TGTGCCAGCAGCCCATACGGGCAGGGCCACACTGGAAACACCATATATTTT,CASSPYGQGHTGNTIYF
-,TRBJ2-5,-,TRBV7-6,TGTGCCAGCGCCCAGGCGGAGACCCAGTACTTC,CASAQAETQYF
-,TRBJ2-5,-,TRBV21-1,TGTGCCAGCAGCAAAGTCGCGGTTGGGGAGACCCAGTACTTC,CASSKVAVGETQYF
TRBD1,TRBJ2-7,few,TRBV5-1,TGCGCCAGCAGCTTATCAGGGGGCGCGTACGAGCAGTACTTC,CASSLSGGAYEQYF
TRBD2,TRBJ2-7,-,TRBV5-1,TGCGCCAGCAGCTTAGGGACTAGCGGGGACGTTTGGTACTTC,CASSLGTSGDVWYF
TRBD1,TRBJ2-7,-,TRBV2,TGTGCCAGCCGGTGGGGGACAGATCCCTACGAGCAGTACTTC,CASRWGTDPYEQYF
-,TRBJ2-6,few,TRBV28,TGTGCCAGCAGGTCCTGGGCCCGAGGGGCCAACGTCCTGACTTTC,CASRSWARGANVLTF
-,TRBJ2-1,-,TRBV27,TGTGCCAGCAGTTTAAAGGCAGGGGCGCTTGAGCAGTTCTTC,CASSLKAGALEQFF
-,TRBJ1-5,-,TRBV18,TGTGCCAGCTCACCGATGGGAGACAATAGCAATCAGCCCCAGCATTTT,CASSPMGDNSNQPQHF
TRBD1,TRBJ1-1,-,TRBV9,TGTGCCAGCAGCCCTATGACAGGGATAAACACTGAAGCTTTCTTT,CASSPMTGINTEAFF